The entry below describes one TCR beta chain. Its antigen is as yet unknown. Germline V gene data show CDR1 as MDHEN and CDR2 as SYDVKM. The V segment lost 6 bases and the J segment 5 bases; nucleotides outside the gene matches: 6. This CDR3 comprises 14 residues. The data are from a study of T cell responses to AZD1222 COVID-19 vaccine. Whole-study results and caveats: Compared with day 0, the breadth and depth of the Spike-specific TCR repertoire rose significantly after two doses of AZD1222. Repertoire sampling was restricted to post-peak T cell response timepoints. Regions 160-218 and 743-854 held dominance among vaccine-associated CD4 TCRs, which spanned spike.

Some clones are missing from TCRdb's copy, which holds only in-frame ones; the method was immunoSEQ multiplex PCR. The sample has about 140,000 clones; around nine tenths are singletons. The rearrangement links TRBV28 to TRBJ1-4; TRBD1 agrees at 7 bases. Sequencing was performed on peripheral blood, taken 28 days after the second AZD1222 dose. The receptor was derived from an adult who received the AZD1222 COVID-19 vaccine. CDR3 nucleotides: TGTGCCAGCAGCCGACAGGGACTGAATGAAAAACTGTTTTTT. Translated: CASSRQGLNEKLFF.